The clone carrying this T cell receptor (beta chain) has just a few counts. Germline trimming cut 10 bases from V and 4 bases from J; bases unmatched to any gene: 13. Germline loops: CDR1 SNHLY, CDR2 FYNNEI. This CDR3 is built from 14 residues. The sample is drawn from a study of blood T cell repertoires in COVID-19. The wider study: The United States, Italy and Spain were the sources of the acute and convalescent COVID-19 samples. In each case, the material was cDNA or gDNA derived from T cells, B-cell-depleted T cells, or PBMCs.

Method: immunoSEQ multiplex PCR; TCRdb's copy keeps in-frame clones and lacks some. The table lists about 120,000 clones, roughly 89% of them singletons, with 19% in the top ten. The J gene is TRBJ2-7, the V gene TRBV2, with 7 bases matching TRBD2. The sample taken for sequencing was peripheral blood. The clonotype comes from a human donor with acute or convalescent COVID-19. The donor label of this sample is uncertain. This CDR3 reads CATRPGLVGYEQYF. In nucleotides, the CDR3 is TGTGCCACTCGCCCAGGACTAGTGGGTTACGAGCAGTACTTC.